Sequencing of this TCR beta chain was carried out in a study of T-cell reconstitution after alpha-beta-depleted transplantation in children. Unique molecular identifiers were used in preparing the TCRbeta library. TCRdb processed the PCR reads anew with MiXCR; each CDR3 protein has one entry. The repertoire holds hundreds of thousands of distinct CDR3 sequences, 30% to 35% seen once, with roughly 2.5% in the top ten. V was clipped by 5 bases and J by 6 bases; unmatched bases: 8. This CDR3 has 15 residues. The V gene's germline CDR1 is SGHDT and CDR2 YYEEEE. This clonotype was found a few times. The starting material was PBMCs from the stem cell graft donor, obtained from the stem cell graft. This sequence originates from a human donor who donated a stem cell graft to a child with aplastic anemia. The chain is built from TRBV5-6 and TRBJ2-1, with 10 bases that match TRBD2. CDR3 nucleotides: TGTGCCAGCAGAACTGGGACTAGCGTGAGCAATGAGCAGTTCTTC. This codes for CASRTGTSVSNEQFF. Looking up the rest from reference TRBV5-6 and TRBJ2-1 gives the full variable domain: DAGVTQSPTHLIKTRGQQVTLRCSPKSGHDTVSWYQQALGQGPQFIFQYYEEEERQRGNFPDRFSGHQFPNYSSELNVNALLLGDSALYLCASRTGTSVSNEQFFGPGTRLTVL.